These 27 T cell receptor beta chains originate from one sample sequenced in a study of control samples from healthy donors and cancer patients. This table comes from immunoSEQ multiplex PCR, and its TCRdb copy is limited to in-frame clones, with some not included. The sample carries about 220,000 clones, about 93% recorded once. Sequencing was done on a sample of blood. The source of these receptors is a man aged 45 to 65 in good health.

V usage is TRBV19 and J usage is TRBJ2-2; weak D call: TRBD2 (8 bases). The ends were cut back, 6 bases at V and 3 bases at J, with 20 bases in the middle. Germline V gene lookup returns CDR1 LNHDA and CDR2 SQIVND (reference sequence). CDR3 size: 17 residues. CDR3 DNA sequence: TGTGCCAGTAGACCCATACAGGGGCGGGGGGACACCGGGGAGCTGTTTTTT. Protein sequence: CASRPIQGRGDTGELFF.

This chain connects TRBV7-9 to TRBJ1-1; D is possibly TRBD1 (5 bases). Germline V gives CDR1 SEHNR, CDR2 FQNEAQ (reference sequence). The CDR3 loop spans 14 amino acids. The V end lost 3 bases, the J end lost 0 bases, and 8 bases lay between the germline ends. CDR3 loop: CASSLGLLNTEAFF. In nucleotides, the CDR3 is TGTGCCAGCAGCTTGGGACTCTTGAACACTGAAGCTTTCTTT.

The chain is built from TRBV6-5 and TRBJ2-1, with TRBD1 matching over 7 bases. V was pared by 7 bases and J by 6 bases, with 9 bases of the junction left unmatched. The CDR3 runs 14 residues. Germline CDR1 is MNHEY and CDR2 is SVGAGI. CDR3 bases: TGTGCCAGCACCGACCGGACAGGATCCAATGAGCAGTTCTTC. Translation gives CASTDRTGSNEQFF.

The genes are TRBV24-1 and TRBJ2-3, with TRBD1 matching 7 bases. Germline CDR1 KGHDR, CDR2 SFDVKD. This CDR3 spans 16 amino acids. The trim removed 6 bases at V and 1 base at J, leaving 9 bases unmatched. As DNA, the CDR3 is TGTGCCACCAGTAACAACAGGGGCTCGGGCACAGATACGCAGTATTTT. This encodes CATSNNRGSGTDTQYF.

CDR3 loop: CASSFSGAHVDGYTF. The CDR3 coding sequence is TGTGCCAGCAGTTTTTCAGGGGCACATGTGGATGGCTACACCTTC. The rearrangement joins TRBV28 to TRBJ1-2, with TRBD1 as a possible D gene (6 bases). Trimming cost V 3 bases and J 6 bases, with 17 bases left between them. CDR1 and CDR2 from the germline V gene are MDHEN and SYDVKM. The CDR3 contains 15 residues.

The chain couples TRBV14 to TRBJ1-2; D is perhaps TRBD1 (5 bases). The CDR3 consists of 14 residues. Germline CDR1 and CDR2: SGHDN and FVKESK. The ends were cut back, 4 bases at V and 8 bases at J, with 17 bases in the middle. The CDR3 region is CASSPPDRPRGYTF. The CDR3 nucleotides read TGTGCCAGCAGCCCGCCCGACAGACCGAGAGGCTACACCTTC.

V is TRBV29-1 and J is TRBJ1-2, with TRBD1 as a possible D gene (5 bases). V shed 7 bases and J shed 4 bases, with 16 bases lying between them. This CDR3 has 13 amino acids. CDR1 and CDR2 from the germline V gene are SQVTM and ANQGSEA. The CDR3: CSAGTQNGYGYTF. In DNA, the CDR3 is TGCAGCGCCGGGACCCAAAATGGCTATGGCTACACCTTC.

The V call is TRBV7-8, the J call TRBJ2-7; D remains unclear. Between the trimmed V and J ends, which lost 2 bases and 9 bases, there was a span of 20 bases. The CDR3 length is 15 residues. The germline V gene encodes CDR1 SGHVS and CDR2 FQNEAQ. CDR3 nucleotide sequence: TGTGCCAGCAGCTTACCCCTGACTCGATCGGCGGCGCAGTACTTC. Translated, it gives CASSLPLTRSAAQYF.

Worth noting for this clone: Its ends do not fully match the called genes, so a read error is possible. This chain uses TRBV7-7 with TRBJ2-5; tentative D call: TRBD1 (5 bases). Germline CDR1 is SSHAT and CDR2 is FNYEAQ (reference sequence). This CDR3 spans 15 amino acids. CDR3 sequence: CASSLGPTGQETQYF. As DNA, the CDR3 is TGTGCTAGCAGCTTGGGGCCAACGGGCCAAGAGACCCAGTACTTC. Combining the CDR3 with reference TRBV7-7 and TRBJ2-5 gives the whole variable domain GAGVSQSPRYKVTKRGQDVTLRCDPISSHATLYWYQQALGQGPEFLTYFNYEAQPDKSGLPSDRFSAERPEGSISTLTIQRTEQRDSAMYRCASSLGPTGQETQYFGPGTRLLVL.

The chain recombines TRBV5-1 with TRBJ2-5; 8 bases align to TRBD1. Germline lookup yields CDR1 SGHRS and CDR2 YFSETQ. After removal of 4 bases from V and 1 base from J, the junction contained 6 bases not matched to a gene. This CDR3 region has 15 residues. CDR3 sequence reads: CASSRGQGPQETQYF. CDR3 in DNA: TGCGCCAGCAGCCGCGGACAGGGCCCCCAAGAGACCCAGTACTTC.

This chain's CDR3 is CASSSDSGAFYEQYF. The CDR3 nucleotides read TGTGCCAGCAGCTCGGACTCGGGGGCCTTCTACGAGCAGTACTTC. The V call is TRBV5-5, the J call TRBJ2-7, with D perhaps assigned TRBD1 or TRBD2 (6 bases each). This CDR3 is built from 15 residues. V lost 3 bases to trimming and J lost 3 bases, with 16 bases between them. Germline V gives CDR1 SGHKS, CDR2 YYEKEE (reference sequence). Complete variable domain (other parts from reference TRBV5-5 and TRBJ2-7): DAGVTQSPTHLIKTRGQQVTLRCSPISGHKSVSWYQQVLGQGPQFIFQYYEKEERGRGNFPDRFSARQFPNYSSELNVNALLLGDSALYLCASSSDSGAFYEQYFGPGTRLTVT.

In DNA, the CDR3 is TGCAGTGCTAGTAGGGGACGGTTCCCCCAAGAGACCCAGTACTTC. It encodes CSASRGRFPQETQYF. This chain uses TRBV20-1 with TRBJ2-5; TRBD1 or TRBD2 may be the D gene (5 bases each). Trimming pared 3 bases from V and 1 base from J, leaving 15 bases between. This CDR3 has 15 residues. CDR1 and CDR2 (germline): DFQATT, SNEGSKA (reference sequence).

The gene calls are TRBV18 and TRBJ2-7, with TRBD1 matching over 10 bases. V was pared by 5 bases and J by 7 bases, with 14 bases of the junction left unmatched. CDR1 KGHSH and CDR2 LQKENI come from the germline V gene. The CDR3 is made up of 16 amino acids. The CDR3, as DNA: TGTGCCAGCTCATCCGGGACAGGGGACCGGAGGGGGGAGCAGTACGTC. Translated, it gives CASSSGTGDRRGEQYV.

The rearrangement uses TRBV15 and TRBJ2-5, with D tentatively TRBD1 or TRBD2 (6 bases each). In germline, CDR1 is LNHNV, CDR2 YYDKDF (reference sequence). Trimming took off 5 bases at V and 9 bases at J, with 25 bases between the two ends. This CDR3 has 16 residues. Here the CDR3 DNA reads TGTGCCACCAGCGGGTTGCCGGGGGCCAGGGTGGAGGCCCAGTACTTC. It translates to CATSGLPGARVEAQYF.

The chain carries TRBV5-1 and TRBJ2-7; D is unresolved. Trimming cost V 0 bases and J 6 bases, with 4 bases left between them. The length of the CDR3 is 11 residues. Germline loops: CDR1 SGHRS, CDR2 YFSETQ. The DNA of the CDR3 is TGCGCCAGCAGCTTGGGAGGCGAGCAGTACTTC. This codes for CASSLGGEQYF. Drawing the rest from reference TRBV5-1 and TRBJ2-7, the complete variable domain is KAGVTQTPRYLIKTRGQQVTLSCSPISGHRSVSWYQQTPGQGLQFLFEYFSETQRNKGNFPGRFSGRQFSNSRSEMNVSTLELGDSALYLCASSLGGEQYFGPGTRLTVT.

This sequence joins TRBV20-1 and TRBJ2-1; D gene unclear. There are 11 residues in the CDR3. CDR1 DFQATT and CDR2 SNEGSKA come from the germline V gene (reference sequence). The CDR3 nucleotides read TGCAGGCCCTCCCCGGCCCATGAGCAGTTCTTC. Its protein product is CRPSPAHEQFF.

V and J are TRBV5-1 and TRBJ1-2; D call uncertain. CDR3 length: 14 amino acids. Germline values: CDR1 SGHRS, CDR2 YFSETQ. Trimming removed 4 bases at V and 5 bases at J, with 15 bases between. The CDR3 DNA reads as TGCGCCAGCAGCCTACGGACGGGAGATTATGGCTACACCTTC. Protein: CASSLRTGDYGYTF.

V and J are TRBV6-1 and TRBJ1-6; D possibly corresponds to TRBD1 (6 bases). Trimming left V 0 bases short and J 16 bases short, with 10 bases between. In germline, CDR1 is MNHNS, CDR2 SASEGT. The CDR3 is 12 residues long. This CDR3 reads CASSEAGGKLHF. The DNA of the CDR3 is TGTGCCAGCAGTGAAGCTGGGGGCAAACTCCACTTT.

The chain employs TRBV2 and TRBJ1-4; possibly TRBD1 for D (6 bases). V was pared by 6 bases and J by 7 bases, with 15 bases between. The CDR3 consists of 14 residues. The germline gives CDR1 SNHLY, CDR2 FYNNEI. Written as DNA, the CDR3 is TGTGCCAGCAGGGGTGTAGGGGGACGTGAAAAACTGTTTTTT. Translating gives CASRGVGGREKLFF.

The chain employs TRBV12-3 or TRBV12-4 and TRBJ1-5; the D is unclear. With 2 bases removed from V and 5 bases from J, the gap between germline ends came to 4 bases. CDR3 length: 12 amino acids. Here the CDR3 reads CASSLRDQPQHF. The CDR3 bases are TGTGCCAGCAGTTTACGCGATCAGCCCCAGCATTTT.

The chain has TRBV24-1 and TRBJ2-2, with 10 bases aligning to TRBD2. Per germline, CDR1 KGHDR and CDR2 SFDVKD. The CDR3 has 19 amino acids. With 6 bases clipped from V and 2 bases from J, the junction kept 14 bases outside the gene matches. The CDR3 region has the DNA TGTGCCACCAGTCCCCCAGGGACTAGCGTAGCCCTTAACACCGGGGAGCTGTTTTTT. Amino acid sequence: CATSPPGTSVALNTGELFF.

The CDR3 DNA sequence: TGCGCCAGCAGCTTGGTCTCCGGGACAGAGCTAAATGGAGGCTACACCTTC. Translated: CASSLVSGTELNGGYTF. The rearrangement links TRBV5-1 to TRBJ1-2; TRBD1 agrees at 7 bases. With V trimmed by 0 bases and J by 8 bases, 16 bases remained unmatched. In germline, CDR1 is SGHRS, CDR2 YFSETQ. This CDR3 has 17 residues.

V usage is TRBV5-1 and J usage is TRBJ2-5, with TRBD2 identical over 8 bases. V was pared by 4 bases and J by 1 base, with 9 bases of the junction left unmatched. This CDR3 region has 16 residues. The germline V gene encodes CDR1 SGHRS and CDR2 YFSETQ. The CDR3 here is CASSPVAGLVQETQYF. The CDR3 region has the DNA TGCGCCAGCAGCCCAGTAGCGGGGCTCGTCCAAGAGACCCAGTACTTC.

V gene TRBV9 combines with J gene TRBJ2-3; D unresolved. The ends were cut back, 3 bases at V and 0 bases at J, with 8 bases in the middle. Germline CDR1 SGDLS, CDR2 YYNGEE. CDR3 length: 14 residues. In DNA form, the CDR3 reads TGTGCCAGCAGCGAGATCCTGAGCACAGATACGCAGTATTTT. Its protein is CASSEILSTDTQYF.

The chain employs TRBV7-9 and TRBJ1-5; 8 bases line up with TRBD1. J gave up 4 bases and V 5 bases, and 7 bases lay outside the gene matches. The germline V gene has CDR1 SEHNR and CDR2 FQNEAQ (reference sequence). This CDR3 region has 15 residues. CDR3 protein: CASSREGQENQPQHF. The CDR3, as DNA: TGTGCCAGCAGCCGAGAGGGACAGGAAAATCAGCCCCAGCATTTT.

The rearrangement joins TRBV3-1 (or the pseudogene TRBV3-2) to TRBJ1-4; 9 bases are a match to TRBD1. CDR3 length: 16 amino acids. The V gene end was trimmed by 0 bases and the J gene end by 10 bases; junction bases not matched to a gene: 9. The germline V gene has CDR1 LGHDT and CDR2 YNNKEL (reference sequence). The CDR3 sequence is CASSQDHGQGSAKLFF. The CDR3 nucleotides read TGTGCCAGCAGCCAAGATCACGGACAGGGGAGTGCAAAACTGTTTTTT.

V usage is TRBV1 and J usage is TRBJ2-1; the table assigns TRBD2, which was not confirmed against the DNA. TRBV1 is annotated as a pseudogene. The CDR3 consists of 10 residues. The CDR3 protein is CTSPNNEQFF. CDR3 nucleotides: TGCACCAGCCCTAATAATGAGCAGTTCTTC.